The source of this T cell receptor (beta chain) is a study of T cells in Graves' hyperthyroidism and ophthalmopathy. RNA transcripts were the template for amplifying TCR beta CDR3 regions. HTBI primers drove first-round RT-PCR of the TCR CDR3. One entry per CDR3 protein, called by TCRdb with MiXCR from the multiplex PCR reads. In the table there are under 400,000 distinct CDR3 sequences, approximately 13% of which are singletons. The CDR3 sequence is 16 residues long. CDR1 and CDR2 from the germline V gene are SGHRS and YFSETQ. Trimming removed 1 base from V and 5 bases from J, with 18 bases in between. This clonotype was counted many times. The study enrolled patients aged 18 to 65 with newly diagnosed hyperthyroidism of under 2 months' duration.

The sequenced sample consisted of blood. The TCR comes from a woman aged 18-29 years with Graves' hyperthyroidism. The chain employs TRBV5-1 and TRBJ1-1; TRBD1 might be the D (5 bases). CDR3: CASSLTRDPGVTEAFF. In nucleotides, the CDR3 is TGCGCCAGCAGCTTGACCAGGGACCCTGGGGTGACTGAAGCTTTCTTT.